The rows below give T cell receptor beta chains drawn from one sample of a study of CD8 T cells in ankylosing spondylitis. Using its own MiXCR run on the 5' RACE reads, TCRdb lists one record per CDR3 protein. The table shows 250,000 to 400,000 distinct CDR3 sequences, with more than 9% occurring only once. Input material: blood, either unsorted or a sorted T cell fraction (not recorded which). These receptors were collected from a female donor with ankylosing spondylitis or in good health (not recorded which). CDR3s include the opening cysteine and the closing phenylalanine or tryptophan. D genes are given only for firm matches. Not every row has a clone size; where given, it reads once, few, many or a size class.

d_call	v_call	clone_size	j_call	cdr3_aa	cdr3_nt
-	TRBV20-1	many	TRBJ1-6	CSARVQDYNSPLHF	TGCAGTGCTAGAGTGCAGGACTATAATTCACCCCTCCACTTT
-	TRBV7-9	-	TRBJ1-4	CASASPGPDNEKLFF	TGTGCCAGCGCTAGTCCAGGTCCAGATAATGAAAAACTGTTTTTT
-	TRBV5-5	few	TRBJ2-7	CASSSSVNSYEQYF	TGTGCCAGCAGCTCTAGCGTCAACTCCTACGAGCAGTACTTC
-	TRBV28	many	TRBJ2-7	CASSSPQGFAYEQYF	TGTGCCAGCAGTTCCCCTCAGGGGTTCGCCTACGAGCAGTACTTC
-	TRBV20-1	-	TRBJ2-7	CSATNGLSYEQYF	TGCAGTGCTACCAACGGGCTCTCCTACGAGCAGTACTTC
-	TRBV20-1	many	TRBJ1-1	CSARSRGRTEAFF	TGCAGTGCTAGATCCAGGGGCAGGACTGAAGCTTTCTTT
-	TRBV10-3	few	TRBJ1-3	CAISDLAAVSGNTIYF	TGTGCCATCAGTGACCTCGCGGCGGTCTCTGGAAACACCATATATTTT
TRBD2	TRBV10-3	many	TRBJ2-5	CAISSSGAETQYF	TGTGCCATCAGCTCTAGCGGGGCAGAGACCCAGTACTTC
TRBD2	TRBV5-1	many	TRBJ2-1	CASTAAAGGLLKEQFF	TGCGCCAGCACCGCAGCGGCGGGAGGGCTTCTTAAGGAGCAGTTCTTC
TRBD2	TRBV6-2/TRBV6-3	-	TRBJ2-3	CASGRVAGEADTQYF	TGTGCCAGCGGCCGAGTAGCGGGAGAAGCAGATACGCAGTATTTT
TRBD1	TRBV7-9	few	TRBJ2-3	CASSLGRDSYTDTQYF	TGTGCCAGCAGCTTAGGACGGGACAGTTACACAGATACGCAGTATTTT
TRBD1	TRBV12-3/TRBV12-4	few	TRBJ2-3	CASRSTGDEDTQYF	TGTGCCAGCAGGTCTACAGGGGATGAAGATACGCAGTATTTT
-	TRBV5-1	-	TRBJ2-3	CASSPGSSGKQSTDTQYF	TGCGCCAGCAGCCCGGGGAGTAGCGGTAAGCAGAGCACAGATACGCAGTATTTT
-	TRBV20-1	many	TRBJ2-2	CSAPERVSNTGELFF	TGCAGTGCTCCCGAGCGGGTCTCGAACACCGGGGAGCTGTTTTTT
-	TRBV3-1	many	TRBJ1-5	CASSLSTNQPQHF	TGTGCCAGCAGCCTTTCGACCAATCAGCCCCAGCATTTT
-	TRBV7-8	-	TRBJ2-1	CASSLTPYGGPPGEQFF	TGTGCCAGCAGCTTAACGCCTTACGGGGGCCCTCCCGGTGAGCAGTTCTTC
-	TRBV6-2/TRBV6-3	few	TRBJ2-1	CASSYSMGDEQFF	TGTGCCAGCAGTTACTCGATGGGAGACGAGCAGTTCTTC
-	TRBV5-1	-	TRBJ1-1	CASSPAAGETEAFF	TGCGCCAGCAGCCCGGCCGCGGGGGAAACTGAAGCTTTCTTT
-	TRBV2	many	TRBJ2-1	CASSRGVYNEQFF	TGTGCCAGCAGTAGGGGAGTCTACAATGAGCAGTTCTTC
TRBD2	TRBV10-3	many	TRBJ2-5	CAISDWLADQETQYF	TGTGCCATCAGTGATTGGCTAGCGGACCAAGAGACCCAGTACTTC
TRBD1	TRBV7-9	-	TRBJ2-7	CASSGTAEQYF	TGTGCCAGCAGCGGGACAGCCGAGCAGTACTTC
TRBD2	TRBV27	many	TRBJ2-7	CASSPSGGSPYEQYF	TGTGCCAGCAGCCCATCGGGGGGGTCCCCCTACGAGCAGTACTTC
TRBD1	TRBV12-3/TRBV12-4	many	TRBJ2-1	CASGLGTGGIREQFF	TGTGCCAGCGGGCTCGGGACAGGGGGAATTCGGGAGCAGTTCTTC
TRBD2	TRBV12-3/TRBV12-4	few	TRBJ2-2	CASSFLSLASAGELFF	TGTGCCAGCAGTTTTCTCTCACTAGCGTCGGCCGGGGAGCTGTTTTTT
-	TRBV7-2	few	TRBJ2-7	CASSPNGQGTYEQYF	TGTGCCAGCAGCCCGAATGGGCAGGGAACTTACGAGCAGTACTTC
-	TRBV4-1	few	TRBJ2-3	CASSPEGQLTDTQYF	TGCGCCAGCAGCCCGGAGGGGCAGTTAACAGATACGCAGTATTTT
-	TRBV15	many	TRBJ1-1	CATSRQMLNTEAFF	TGTGCCACCAGCAGACAGATGTTGAACACTGAAGCTTTCTTT
-	TRBV4-2	many	TRBJ1-1	CASSQHVNTEAFF	TGTGCCAGCAGCCAACACGTGAACACTGAAGCTTTCTTT
TRBD1	TRBV5-5	-	TRBJ2-7	CASGLGTAEQYF	TGTGCCAGCGGCCTCGGGACAGCCGAGCAGTACTTC
TRBD1	TRBV4-3	many	TRBJ1-5	CASSQGTGDSNQPQHF	TGCGCCAGCAGCCAAGGGACAGGAGATAGCAATCAGCCCCAGCATTTT
-	TRBV12-3/TRBV12-4	many	TRBJ1-5	CASRSRDPGSNQPQHF	TGTGCCAGCAGAAGCCGGGACCCTGGGAGCAATCAGCCCCAGCATTTT
TRBD2	TRBV20-1	-	TRBJ2-1	CCAQPGLAGAYNEQFF	TGCTGTGCCCAACCGGGACTAGCGGGAGCGTACAATGAGCAGTTCTTC
-	TRBV7-9	many	TRBJ1-1	CASSFGSGGTEAFF	TGTGCCAGCAGCTTCGGATCGGGGGGTACTGAAGCTTTCTTT
TRBD1	TRBV5-1	many	TRBJ2-3	CASSATGTVTDTQYF	TGCGCCAGCAGCGCGACCGGGACAGTCACAGATACGCAGTATTTT
TRBD1	TRBV5-1	-	TRBJ1-1	CASSRDAGTGDTEAFF	TGCGCCAGCAGCCGGGACGCCGGGACAGGGGACACTGAAGCTTTCTTT
-	TRBV7-2	many	TRBJ2-3	CASSLVPVDTQYF	TGTGCCAGCAGCTTAGTCCCGGTGGATACGCAGTATTTT
TRBD1	TRBV5-1	many	TRBJ1-5	CASSLTGGSNQPQHF	TGTGCCAGCAGTTTAACAGGGGGCTCGAATCAGCCCCAGCATTTT
-	TRBV20-1	many	TRBJ2-6	CSAQKGANVLTF	TGCAGTGCCCAGAAGGGGGCCAACGTCCTGACTTTC
TRBD1	TRBV5-1	-	TRBJ2-1	CASSWTTGGNEQFF	TGCGCCAGCAGCTGGACGACAGGGGGCAATGAGCAGTTCTTC
TRBD2	TRBV5-1	few	TRBJ2-5	CASSSGLAGNQETQYF	TGCGCCAGCAGCTCAGGACTAGCGGGCAACCAAGAGACCCAGTACTTC
TRBD1	TRBV20-1	-	TRBJ2-7	CSSSSGTGTYEQYF	TGCAGCAGTAGCTCCGGGACAGGGACCTACGAGCAGTACTTC
-	TRBV20-1	-	TRBJ2-1	CSASQGRTSYNEQFF	TGCAGTGCTAGCCAGGGGAGGACTTCCTACAATGAGCAGTTCTTC
TRBD1	TRBV7-9	few	TRBJ2-1	CASSARDSGWNEQFF	TGTGCCAGCAGCGCCCGGGACAGCGGATGGAATGAGCAGTTCTTC
-	TRBV30	-	TRBJ2-1	CAWSGSGNEQFF	TGTGCCTGGAGTGGGAGTGGAAATGAGCAGTTCTTC
-	TRBV12-3/TRBV12-4	few	TRBJ1-1	CASSSSLGKSTEAFF	TGTGCCAGCAGTTCCTCTCTAGGGAAGAGCACTGAAGCTTTCTTT
-	TRBV11-2	many	TRBJ2-3	CASSTLATDTQYF	TGTGCCAGCAGCACACTCGCCACAGATACGCAGTATTTT
-	TRBV2	few	TRBJ1-2	CASSDGTDFGYTF	TGTGCCAGCAGTGACGGGACGGATTTTGGCTACACCTTC
TRBD2	TRBV5-1	few	TRBJ2-5	CASSLATGLAGVGRKTQYF	TGCGCCAGCAGCTTGGCCACCGGACTAGCGGGAGTGGGTAGGAAGACCCAGTACTTC
TRBD1	TRBV25-1	-	TRBJ1-1	CASSFQGGANTEAFF	TGTGCCAGCAGTTTCCAGGGGGGGGCGAACACTGAAGCTTTCTTT
-	TRBV4-3	-	TRBJ2-7	CASSQDFTTYEQYF	TGCGCCAGCAGCCAAGATTTTACTACCTACGAGCAGTACTTC
-	TRBV9	few	TRBJ2-1	CASGNEKFF	TGTGCCAGCGGAAACGAAAAGTTCTTC
-	TRBV5-1	many	TRBJ2-1	CASSEGTLTNEQFF	TGCGCCAGCAGCGAGGGGACCCTAACGAATGAGCAGTTCTTC
TRBD1	TRBV7-3	many	TRBJ2-1	CASNTGGRYNEQFF	TGTGCCAGCAACACAGGGGGCCGCTACAATGAGCAGTTCTTC
TRBD2	TRBV20-1	many	TRBJ2-1	CSASSTSGRNEQFF	TGCAGTGCTAGCTCAACTAGCGGGAGGAATGAGCAGTTCTTC
TRBD1	TRBV24-1	few	TRBJ2-1	CATSDPGQGSYNEQFF	TGTGCCACCAGTGATCCAGGACAGGGCTCCTACAATGAGCAGTTCTTC
-	TRBV6-1	many	TRBJ2-7	CASSEEGRGFEQYF	TGTGCCAGCAGTGAAGAAGGGCGGGGTTTCGAGCAGTACTTC
-	TRBV6-2/TRBV6-3	many	TRBJ1-5	CASSYTGSNQPQHF	TGTGCCAGCAGTTATACAGGGTCGAATCAGCCCCAGCATTTT
-	TRBV20-1	few	TRBJ1-1	CSARADLGFTEAFF	TGCAGTGCTAGAGCGGACCTCGGTTTTACTGAAGCTTTCTTT